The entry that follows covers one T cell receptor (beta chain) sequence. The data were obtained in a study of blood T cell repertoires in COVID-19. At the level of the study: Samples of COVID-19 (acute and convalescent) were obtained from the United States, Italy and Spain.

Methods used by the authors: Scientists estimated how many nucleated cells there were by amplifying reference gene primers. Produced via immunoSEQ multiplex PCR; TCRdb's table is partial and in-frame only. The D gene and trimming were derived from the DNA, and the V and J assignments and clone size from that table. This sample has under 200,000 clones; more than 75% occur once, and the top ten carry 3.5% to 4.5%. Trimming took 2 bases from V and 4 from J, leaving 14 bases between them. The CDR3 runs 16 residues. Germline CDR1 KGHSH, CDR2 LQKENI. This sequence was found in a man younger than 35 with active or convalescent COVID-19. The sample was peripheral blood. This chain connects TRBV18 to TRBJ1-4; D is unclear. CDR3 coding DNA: TGTGCCAGCTCACCAAACTCGGGTTTGAGTAATGAAAAACTGTTTTTT. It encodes CASSPNSGLSNEKLFF.